Following are 21 T cell receptor beta chains from one sample sequenced in a study of sequential checkpoint blockade in melanoma. Some clones are missing from TCRdb's copy, which holds only in-frame ones; the method was immunoSEQ multiplex PCR. The sample has 20,000 or so clones; around 75% are singletons. Treatment meaning: randomized to nivolumab then ipilimumab (arm A) or the reverse (arm B). Sequencing was performed on CD8+ T cells sorted from blood (inferred from file names), taken from a patient given nivolumab and ipilimumab in sequence. The receptors come from a human donor with melanoma.

V usage is TRBV19 and J usage is TRBJ1-1, with TRBD1 matching over 7 bases. The CDR3 loop spans 15 amino acids. The V and J ends lost 6 bases and 0 bases, in that order; junction bases with no gene match: 7. Germline CDR1 is LNHDA and CDR2 is SQIVND (reference sequence). The CDR3 nucleotides are TGTGCCAGTAGCGGGGACAGCCTTATGAACACTGAAGCTTTCTTT. This gives the protein CASSGDSLMNTEAFF.

This clone was recorded once. The genes are TRBV25-1 and TRBJ1-4, with a weak D call TRBD1 (5 bases). CDR1 and CDR2 (germline): MGHDK, SYGVNS. Trimming removed 4 bases at V and 7 bases at J, with 13 bases between. This CDR3 is built from 14 residues. The CDR3 sequence: CASSAIQGAEKLFF. CDR3 nucleotides: TGTGCCAGCAGTGCGATTCAGGGTGCTGAAAAACTGTTTTTT. Combining the CDR3 with reference TRBV25-1 and TRBJ1-4 gives the whole variable domain EADIYQTPRYLVIGTGKKITLECSQTMGHDKMYWYQQDPGMELHLIHYSYGVNSTEKGDLSSESTVSRIRTEHFPLTLESARPSHTSQYLCASSAIQGAEKLFFGSGTQLSVL.

The V call is TRBV5-1, the J call TRBJ2-7, with TRBD2 as a possible D gene (7 bases). CDR3 size: 15 residues. Trimming stripped 2 bases from V and 3 bases from J, with 15 bases between. CDR1 is SGHRS and CDR2 is YFSETQ in the germline V gene. CDR3 sequence reads: CASSFEAGHFYEQYF. CDR3 bases: TGCGCCAGCAGCTTCGAAGCGGGACACTTCTACGAGCAGTACTTC. Filled out from reference TRBV5-1 and TRBJ2-7, the complete variable domain reads KAGVTQTPRYLIKTRGQQVTLSCSPISGHRSVSWYQQTPGQGLQFLFEYFSETQRNKGNFPGRFSGRQFSNSRSEMNVSTLELGDSALYLCASSFEAGHFYEQYFGPGTRLTVT.

This clone appeared a single time. The CDR3: CASSYGQATYEQYF. DNA for the CDR3: TGTGCCAGCAGTTACGGACAGGCTACCTACGAGCAGTACTTC. The V call is TRBV27, the J call TRBJ2-7; 7 nucleotides align to TRBD1. V trimming: 4 bases; J trimming: 2 bases; junction bases outside the gene matches: 5. CDR1 is MNHEY and CDR2 is SMNVEV in the germline V gene (reference sequence). The CDR3 has 14 residues.

Here the CDR3 reads CASSPERSYEQYF. DNA of the CDR3: TGTGCCAGCAGCCCCGAGCGGTCCTACGAGCAGTACTTC. The chain uses TRBV9 and TRBJ2-7; tentative D call: TRBD2 (5 bases). CDR1 is SGDLS, CDR2 YYNGEE, per germline. Deletions cut 4 bases from V and 1 base from J, with 9 bases between. The CDR3 contains 13 residues. Full variable domain (missing parts from reference TRBV9 and TRBJ2-7): DSGVTQTPKHLITATGQRVTLRCSPRSGDLSVYWYQQSLDQGLQFLIQYYNGEERAKGNILERFSAQQFPDLHSELNLSSLELGDSALYFCASSPERSYEQYFGPGTRLTVT.

This chain links TRBV4-1 with TRBJ1-2, with D perhaps matching TRBD1 (6 bases). Germline V gene lookup returns CDR1 MGHRA and CDR2 YSYEKL. CDR3 length: 13 residues. Between the trimmed V and J ends, which lost 0 bases and 4 bases, there was a span of 6 bases. The CDR3 protein is CASSQEDSYGYTF. CDR3 nucleotides: TGCGCCAGCAGCCAAGAGGACAGCTATGGCTACACCTTC.

The genes are TRBV19 and TRBJ2-7; D may be TRBD1 (6 bases). V was pared by 4 bases and J by 3 bases, with 13 bases between. Germline-derived CDR1 and CDR2 are LNHDA and SQIVND (reference sequence). The CDR3 runs 14 residues. Here the CDR3 reads CASSNGQGNYEQYF. The CDR3 bases are TGTGCCAGTAGTAACGGCCAGGGGAACTACGAGCAGTACTTC.

This clone was seen a handful of times. The chain is built from TRBV21-1 and TRBJ2-2; the table's D call of TRBD2 was not tested on the DNA. TRBV21-1 represents a pseudogene. The CDR3 has 15 amino acids. CDR3 coding DNA: TGTGCCAGCAGCATCCGGACTGTAAACACCGGGGAGCTGTTTTTT. Amino acids: CASSIRTVNTGELFF.

The chain carries TRBV9 and TRBJ2-7, with 7 bases fitting TRBD1. The CDR3 loop spans 13 amino acids. Trimming removed 0 bases from V and 6 bases from J; junction bases left unmatched: 3. Looked up from germline, CDR1 is SGDLS and CDR2 is YYNGEE. CDR3 sequence (DNA): TGTGCCAGCAGCGTAGGGGGACAGACCGAGCAGTACTTC. Translating it yields CASSVGGQTEQYF.

The V and J genes are TRBV5-6 and TRBJ2-7; TRBD1 matches 9 bases. Germline lookup yields CDR1 SGHDT and CDR2 YYEEEE. The CDR3 is made up of 14 amino acids. Losses at the gene ends were 3 bases for V and 2 bases for J; bases not matched to a gene: 3. CDR3 sequence (DNA): TGTGCCAGCAGCTGGGGGACAGGGACCTACGAGCAGTACTTC. Amino acid sequence: CASSWGTGTYEQYF.

The V and J genes are TRBV5-1 and TRBJ1-2, with no clear D. The CDR3 covers 15 residues. Trimming removed 4 bases at V and 0 bases at J, with 13 bases between. CDR1 is SGHRS, CDR2 YFSETQ, per germline. The CDR3 DNA reads TGCGCCAGCAGCATAGAGCAACCGGCTAACTATGGCTACACCTTC. Protein: CASSIEQPANYGYTF.

This clone was seen a few times. The J gene is TRBJ2-7, the V gene TRBV9, with 9 positions matching TRBD1. The CDR3 is 15 amino acids. The germline V gene has CDR1 SGDLS and CDR2 YYNGEE. Trimming cost V 3 bases and J 6 bases; bases outside gene matches: 10. The CDR3 spells CASSGPGQGLSEQYF. CDR3 nucleotides: TGTGCCAGCAGCGGTCCGGGACAGGGACTGAGCGAGCAGTACTTC.

This chain uses TRBV14 with TRBJ1-3; 9 nucleotides line up with TRBD1. Unmatched junction bases numbered 9, after V lost 0 bases and J lost 0 bases. The CDR3 spans 19 residues. Looked up from germline, CDR1 is SGHDN and CDR2 is FVKESK. CDR3 bases: TGTGCCAGCAGCCAAGATTCCCGGAGGACAGGGGACTCTGGAAACACCATATATTTT. Translated, it gives CASSQDSRRTGDSGNTIYF.

J is TRBJ1-2 and V is TRBV4-1; D might be TRBD1 (5 bases). With 4 bases removed from V and 3 bases from J, the gap between germline ends came to 21 bases. The CDR3 runs to 17 residues. The germline V gene has CDR1 MGHRA and CDR2 YSYEKL. The CDR3 spells CASSPRPPGETYYGYTF. For the CDR3, the DNA is TGCGCCAGCAGCCCTCGTCCCCCGGGGGAAACCTACTATGGCTACACCTTC.

V usage is TRBV5-1 and J usage is TRBJ1-5; possible D gene TRBD1, 6 bases. Trimming took off 0 bases at V and 4 bases at J, with 8 bases between the two ends. This CDR3 spans 14 amino acids. The germline gives CDR1 SGHRS, CDR2 YFSETQ. CDR3 DNA sequence: TGCGCCAGCAGCTTGGAAGGGGGTAATCAGCCCCAGCATTTT. Protein: CASSLEGGNQPQHF.

This chain links TRBV19 with TRBJ2-7; tentatively, D is TRBD1 (6 bases). Trimming removed 8 bases at V and 5 bases at J, with 13 bases between. The length of the CDR3 is 12 residues. CDR1 is LNHDA, CDR2 SQIVND, per germline (reference sequence). CDR3 protein: CASSRGYDEQYF. CDR3 nucleotide sequence: TGTGCCAGTTCTAGGGGGTACGACGAGCAGTACTTC.

The chain employs TRBV6-5 and TRBJ2-7; 10 bases align to TRBD2. Germline CDR1 is MNHEY and CDR2 is SVGAGI. CDR3 length equals 15 residues. The J segment lost 6 bases and the V segment lost 6 bases, leaving 11 bases of the junction unmatched. The CDR3 DNA reads as TGTGCCAGCAGGCTAGCGGGGGCTCTCGTTGTCGAGCAGTACTTC. Its translation is CASRLAGALVVEQYF.

V usage is TRBV19 and J usage is TRBJ1-1; a possible D gene is TRBD1 (5 bases). The ends were cut back, 7 bases at V and 3 bases at J, with 15 bases in the middle. Germline V gene lookup returns CDR1 LNHDA and CDR2 SQIVND (reference sequence). There are 14 residues in the CDR3. The CDR3 DNA sequence: TGTGCCAGTAATCCAGGGAATTTCTACACTGAAGCTTTCTTT. Translated, it gives CASNPGNFYTEAFF.

This clone was observed a few times. The J gene is TRBJ2-7, the V gene TRBV29-1, with D maybe TRBD2 (8 bases). The CDR3 is 14 amino acids. Germline CDR1 and CDR2: SQVTM and ANQGSEA. V was trimmed by 0 bases and J by 6 bases, leaving 15 bases between them. The CDR3 here is CSVEDREGAGEQYF. In DNA form, the CDR3 reads TGCAGCGTTGAAGATCGGGAGGGGGCAGGCGAGCAGTACTTC.

The chain is built from TRBV10-3 and TRBJ2-1; 8 nucleotides line up with TRBD2. The junction had 13 bases not matched to a gene; V was cut back by 9 bases and J by 0 bases. Germline CDR1 and CDR2: ENHRY and SYGVKD. The CDR3 has 17 residues. The CDR3 here is CAIRGLAGNSSYNEQFF. As DNA, the CDR3 is TGTGCCATACGAGGACTAGCCGGTAATAGCTCCTACAATGAGCAGTTCTTC.

V gene TRBV27 combines with J gene TRBJ2-7, with 10 positions matching TRBD2. The germline CDR1 and CDR2 sequences are MNHEY and SMNVEV (reference sequence). V lost 3 bases, J lost 6 bases, and 8 bases stayed unmatched. The CDR3 runs to 15 residues. The CDR3 region has the DNA TGTGCCAGCAGTTTCTGGGCTAGCGGGAGTCGCGAGCAGTACTTC. As protein: CASSFWASGSREQYF.